This T cell receptor (beta chain) was identified during a study of T cells expressing NK-cell markers. Per the germline V gene, CDR1 is LGHDT and CDR2 is YNNKEL (reference sequence). This CDR3 has 15 residues. TCRdb re-called the 5' RACE reads and catalogs CDR3 proteins one per entry, DNA excluded. This table lists approximately 380,000 distinct CDR3 sequences. This sequence was found in a man aged 18-75 years in good health. The chain couples TRBV3-1 to TRBJ2-5; TCRdb names TRBD2, which stays unverified in the absence of DNA. Sequenced input: blood T cells: a sorted CD56 or NKG2C T cell subset, CD4+ or CD8+ T cells, or bulk PBMC T cells (not recorded which). This CDR3 is CASSQGGLPPGTQYF.